The 18 T cell receptor beta chains given below trace back to one sample, sequenced in a study of T cell responses to AZD1222 COVID-19 vaccine. Generated by immunoSEQ multiplex PCR, the TCRdb table keeps only in-frame clones and is missing some. Of 150,000 or so clones detected, over 90% appear once; the ten largest clones hold 3.6%. The sequences come from peripheral blood, collected 28 days after the second AZD1222 dose. These receptors came from an adult who received the AZD1222 COVID-19 vaccine.

The gene calls are TRBV10-3 and TRBJ2-3, with 7 nucleotides matching TRBD1. Germline V gene lookup returns CDR1 ENHRY and CDR2 SYGVKD. Unmatched junction bases numbered 6, after V lost 4 bases and J lost 5 bases. This CDR3 has 14 residues. CDR3 sequence (DNA): TGTGCCATCAGTGTAGGGACAGTTGGAGATACGCAGTATTTT. This translates into CAISVGTVGDTQYF.

V and J are TRBV28 and TRBJ1-2, with D uncertain. Germline V CDR1 and CDR2: MDHEN, SYDVKM. Between the trimmed V and J ends, which lost 3 bases and 4 bases, there was a span of 9 bases. The CDR3 extends over 13 amino acids. Here the CDR3 reads CASSFSSTYGYTF. The CDR3 DNA is TGTGCCAGCAGTTTTTCGAGCACCTATGGCTACACCTTC.

This chain connects TRBV5-5 to TRBJ2-7, with 8 bases fitting TRBD1. The CDR3 spans 16 residues. Germline loops: CDR1 SGHKS, CDR2 YYEKEE (reference sequence). Losses at the gene ends were 4 bases for V and 3 bases for J; bases not matched to a gene: 12. DNA of the CDR3: TGTGCCAGCAGCCCGGGGCTCGGACAGGGCAACTACGAGCAGTACTTC. Its translation: CASSPGLGQGNYEQYF. Looking up the rest from reference TRBV5-5 and TRBJ2-7 gives the full variable domain: DAGVTQSPTHLIKTRGQQVTLRCSPISGHKSVSWYQQVLGQGPQFIFQYYEKEERGRGNFPDRFSARQFPNYSSELNVNALLLGDSALYLCASSPGLGQGNYEQYFGPGTRLTVT.

The chain uses TRBV28 and TRBJ1-3, with D uncertain. Germline lookup yields CDR1 MDHEN and CDR2 SYDVKM. The V end lost 5 bases, the J end lost 2 bases, and 10 bases lay between the germline ends. The CDR3 runs 14 residues. The CDR3 nucleotides read TGTGCCAGCAGTCGAATAGGGCCTGGAAACACCATATATTTT. This translates into CASSRIGPGNTIYF.

This chain connects TRBV7-6 to TRBJ2-1, with 7 bases identical to TRBD2. Per germline, CDR1 SGHVS and CDR2 FNYEAQ. V shed 1 base and J 4 bases; nucleotides not matched to a gene: 4. CDR3 length equals 15 residues. The CDR3 is CASSLDPGGYNEQFF. As DNA, the CDR3 is TGTGCCAGCAGCTTAGACCCGGGAGGTTACAATGAGCAGTTCTTC.

V is TRBV27 and J is TRBJ1-5; D possibly corresponds to TRBD1 (5 bases). V was pared by 0 bases and J by 6 bases, with 9 bases between. The length of the CDR3 is 14 residues. Germline values: CDR1 MNHEY, CDR2 SMNVEV (reference sequence). CDR3 region: CASSLSGVGQPQHF. CDR3 bases: TGTGCCAGCAGTTTATCAGGGGTGGGTCAGCCCCAGCATTTT.

V and J are TRBV4-2 and TRBJ1-6; 11 bases line up with TRBD1. The CDR3 runs to 16 residues. V was pared by 3 bases and J by 9 bases, with 7 bases of the junction left unmatched. Germline V gives CDR1 LGHNA, CDR2 YNFKEQ. The DNA of the CDR3 is TGTGCCAGCAGCCAGGAATCTGGGACAGGGGGTTCACCCCTCCACTTT. As protein: CASSQESGTGGSPLHF.

The rearrangement uses TRBV2 and TRBJ1-2, with TRBD1 matching over 7 bases. The J segment lost 6 bases and the V segment lost 9 bases, leaving 10 bases of the junction unmatched. The CDR3 is 13 amino acids. Looked up from germline, CDR1 is SNHLY and CDR2 is FYNNEI. CDR3 protein: CASWDSALNGYTF. DNA of the CDR3: TGTGCCAGTTGGGACAGTGCTTTGAATGGCTACACCTTC.

A single count supports this clone. V gene TRBV7-9 combines with J gene TRBJ1-1; D is uncertain. The CDR3 runs to 13 residues. Germline CDR1 SEHNR, CDR2 FQNEAQ (reference sequence). V shed 2 bases and J shed 5 bases, with 9 bases lying between them. The CDR3 protein is CASSLIGLTEAFF. CDR3 DNA sequence: TGTGCCAGCAGCTTAATCGGGTTGACTGAAGCTTTCTTT. Looking up the rest from reference TRBV7-9 and TRBJ1-1 gives the full variable domain: DTGVSQNPRHKITKRGQNVTFRCDPISEHNRLYWYRQTLGQGPEFLTYFQNEAQLEKSRLLSDRFSAERPKGSFSTLEIQRTEQGDSAMYLCASSLIGLTEAFFGQGTRLTVV.

V and J are TRBV9 and TRBJ2-2; the match to TRBD2 covers 10 bases. After removal of 0 bases from V and 3 bases from J, the junction contained 8 bases not matched to a gene. The germline V gene encodes CDR1 SGDLS and CDR2 YYNGEE. The CDR3 is 18 residues long. The chain's CDR3 is CASSVATASGSYTGELFF. The CDR3 bases are TGTGCCAGCAGCGTAGCTACGGCTAGCGGGAGCTACACCGGGGAGCTGTTTTTT.

The rearrangement links TRBV7-2 to TRBJ2-1; D gene ambiguous. The germline CDR1 and CDR2 sequences are SGHTA and FQGNSA. The CDR3 is 12 amino acids. The ends were cut back, 3 bases at V and 7 bases at J, with 7 bases in the middle. The CDR3 sequence: CASSLNRNEQFF. The CDR3 DNA reads as TGTGCCAGCAGCTTGAATCGGAATGAGCAGTTCTTC.

This clone occurred once. This chain uses TRBV5-5 with TRBJ2-2, with D maybe TRBD2 (5 bases). The CDR3 has 14 amino acids. Trimming took 0 bases from V and 4 from J, leaving 7 bases between them. Germline loops: CDR1 SGHKS, CDR2 YYEKEE (reference sequence). The DNA of the CDR3 is TGTGCCAGCAGCTTGGCGGGATCCACCGGGGAGCTGTTTTTT. Protein: CASSLAGSTGELFF. Full variable domain (rest looked up from reference TRBV5-5 and TRBJ2-2): DAGVTQSPTHLIKTRGQQVTLRCSPISGHKSVSWYQQVLGQGPQFIFQYYEKEERGRGNFPDRFSARQFPNYSSELNVNALLLGDSALYLCASSLAGSTGELFFGEGSRLTVL.

The V and J genes are TRBV28 and TRBJ1-6; D is ambiguous. Trimming left V 6 bases short and J 5 bases short, with 11 bases between. The CDR3 spans 14 residues. Per the germline V gene, CDR1 is MDHEN and CDR2 is SYDVKM. The CDR3 is CASRPRENNSPLHF. The CDR3, as DNA: TGTGCCAGCAGACCACGGGAAAATAATTCACCCCTCCACTTT.

Only one count was recorded for this clone. This chain uses TRBV11-3 with TRBJ2-6; unclear D gene. Per germline, CDR1 SGHNT and CDR2 YENEEA. The CDR3 is made up of 18 amino acids. V lost 5 bases to trimming and J lost 11 bases, with 28 bases between them. The CDR3 DNA reads TGTGCCAGCAGCCATCTTGACGATCTCGACAAAGTCGGGCACGTCCTGACTTTC. The encoded protein is CASSHLDDLDKVGHVLTF.

The chain combines TRBV24-1 with TRBJ2-5; D not resolved. The CDR3 is 11 residues long. The germline V gene encodes CDR1 KGHDR and CDR2 SFDVKD. The V and J ends lost 7 bases and 5 bases respectively, with 7 bases between them. The CDR3 region is CATSYKETQYF. Written as DNA, the CDR3 is TGTGCCACCAGCTACAAGGAGACCCAGTACTTC.

The rearrangement uses TRBV3-1 (or the pseudogene TRBV3-2) and TRBJ2-2, with no clear D. V lost 2 bases, J lost 0 bases, and 1 base lay in between. Looked up from germline, CDR1 is LGHDT and CDR2 is YNNKEL (reference sequence). The CDR3 sequence is 13 residues long. Here the CDR3 DNA reads TGTGCCAGCAGCCAATCGAACACCGGGGAGCTGTTTTTT. Protein: CASSQSNTGELFF.

J is TRBJ2-1 and V is TRBV5-8; 7 bases align to TRBD2. Per the germline V gene, CDR1 is SGHTS and CDR2 is YDEGEE. The length of the CDR3 is 15 residues. V gave up 1 base and J gave up 9 bases; unmatched junction bases: 10. CDR3 coding DNA: TGTGCCAGCAGCTTGTTATTTGGCGGGAGCTCTGAGCAGTTCTTC. This translates into CASSLLFGGSSEQFF.

CDR3 bases: TGTGCCAGCAATAAAGGACAGGGGGCTCGGGAGACCCAGTACTTC. Residues: CASNKGQGARETQYF. The V gene is TRBV6-5, the J gene TRBJ2-5; 11 bases align to TRBD1. The V segment lost 7 bases and the J segment 5 bases; nucleotides outside the gene matches: 9. Germline-derived CDR1 and CDR2 are MNHEY and SVGAGI. The CDR3 length is 15 residues.